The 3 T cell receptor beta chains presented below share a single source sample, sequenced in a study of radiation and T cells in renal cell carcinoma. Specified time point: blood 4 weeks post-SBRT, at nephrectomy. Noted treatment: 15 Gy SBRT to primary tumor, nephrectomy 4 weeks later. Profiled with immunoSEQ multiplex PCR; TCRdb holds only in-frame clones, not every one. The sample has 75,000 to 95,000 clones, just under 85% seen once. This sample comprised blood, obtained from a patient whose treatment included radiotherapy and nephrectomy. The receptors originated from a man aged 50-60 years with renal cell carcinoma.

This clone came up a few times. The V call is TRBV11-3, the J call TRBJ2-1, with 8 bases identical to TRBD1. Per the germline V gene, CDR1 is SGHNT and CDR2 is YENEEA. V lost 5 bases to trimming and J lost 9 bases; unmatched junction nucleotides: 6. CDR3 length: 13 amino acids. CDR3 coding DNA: TGTGCCAGCAGCGCTGACGACAGGGGTGAGCAGTTCTTC. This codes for CASSADDRGEQFF.

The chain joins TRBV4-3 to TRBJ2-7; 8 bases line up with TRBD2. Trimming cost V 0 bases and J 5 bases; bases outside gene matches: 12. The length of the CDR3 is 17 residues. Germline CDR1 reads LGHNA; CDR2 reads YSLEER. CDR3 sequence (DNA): TGCGCCAGCAGCCAAGATGGAGCGGGGGCCACCCCCAACGAGCAGTACTTC. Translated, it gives CASSQDGAGATPNEQYF.

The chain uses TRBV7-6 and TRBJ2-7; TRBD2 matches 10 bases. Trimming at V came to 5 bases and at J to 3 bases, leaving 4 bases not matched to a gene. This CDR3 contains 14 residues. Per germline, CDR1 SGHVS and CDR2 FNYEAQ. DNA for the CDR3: TGTGCCAGCAGCGAGCGGGAGGGACTCTACGAGCAGTACTTC. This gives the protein CASSEREGLYEQYF.